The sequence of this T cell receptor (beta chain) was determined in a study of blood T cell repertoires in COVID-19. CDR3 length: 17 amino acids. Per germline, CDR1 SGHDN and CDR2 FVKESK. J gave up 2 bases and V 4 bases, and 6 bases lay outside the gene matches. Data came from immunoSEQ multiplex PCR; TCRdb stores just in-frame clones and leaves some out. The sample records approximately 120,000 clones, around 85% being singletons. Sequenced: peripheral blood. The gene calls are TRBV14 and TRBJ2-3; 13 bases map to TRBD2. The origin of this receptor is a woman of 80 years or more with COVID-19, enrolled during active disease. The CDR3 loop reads CASSPPGLAGLTDTQYF. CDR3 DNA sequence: TGTGCCAGCAGCCCGCCGGGACTAGCGGGGCTCACAGATACGCAGTATTTT.